The entry below describes one T cell receptor beta chain. This entry comes from a study of blood T cell repertoires in COVID-19. The wider study: Researchers got acute and convalescent COVID-19 samples from the United States, Italy and Spain. Nucleic acid was either cDNA or gDNA, and it came from T cells, B-cell-depleted T cells, or PBMCs.

Trimming cost V 1 base and J 4 bases, with 8 bases left between them. The CDR3 covers 14 residues. CDR1 is LNHNV and CDR2 is YYDKDF in the germline V gene (reference sequence). In the original processing: From reference gene primer amplification, estimates of nucleated cell counts were derived. Sequencing used immunoSEQ multiplex PCR; TCRdb keeps in-frame clones, though not all of them. V, J and clone size are taken as reported in that table, and D and trimming were inferred from the DNA itself. This sample has some 45,000 clones, with around 83% found just once. This TCR was recovered from a man between 65 and 79 years old with acute or convalescent COVID-19. The sample consisted of peripheral blood. The chain joins TRBV15 to TRBJ1-5; D is unresolved. The CDR3 coding sequence is TGTGCCACCAGCAGAGGAGGAAATAATCAGCCCCAGCATTTT. This codes for CATSRGGNNQPQHF.